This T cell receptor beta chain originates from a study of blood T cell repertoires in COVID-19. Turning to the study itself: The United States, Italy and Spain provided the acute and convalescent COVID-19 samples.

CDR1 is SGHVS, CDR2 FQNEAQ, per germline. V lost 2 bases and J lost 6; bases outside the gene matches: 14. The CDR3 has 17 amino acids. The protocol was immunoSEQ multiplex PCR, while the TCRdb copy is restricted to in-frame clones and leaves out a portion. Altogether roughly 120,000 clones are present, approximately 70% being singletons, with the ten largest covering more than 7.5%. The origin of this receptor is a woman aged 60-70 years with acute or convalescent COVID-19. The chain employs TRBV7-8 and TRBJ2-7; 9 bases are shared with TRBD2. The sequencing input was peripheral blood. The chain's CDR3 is CASSLLGNSGGRREQYF. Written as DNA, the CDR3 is TGTGCCAGCAGCTTACTCGGAAATAGCGGGGGACGCCGCGAGCAGTACTTC.